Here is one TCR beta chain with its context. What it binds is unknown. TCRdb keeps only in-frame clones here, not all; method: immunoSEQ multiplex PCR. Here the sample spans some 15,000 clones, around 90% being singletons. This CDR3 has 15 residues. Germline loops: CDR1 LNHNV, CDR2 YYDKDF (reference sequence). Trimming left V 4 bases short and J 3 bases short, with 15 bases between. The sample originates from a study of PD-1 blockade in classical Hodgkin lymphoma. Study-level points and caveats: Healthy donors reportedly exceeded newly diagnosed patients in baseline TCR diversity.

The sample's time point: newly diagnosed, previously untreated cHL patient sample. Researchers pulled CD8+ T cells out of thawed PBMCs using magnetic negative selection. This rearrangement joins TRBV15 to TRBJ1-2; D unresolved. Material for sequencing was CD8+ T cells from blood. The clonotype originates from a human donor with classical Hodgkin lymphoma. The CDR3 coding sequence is TGTGCCACCAGCACCGTCAAGTCACTAGACTATGGCTACACCTTC. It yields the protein CATSTVKSLDYGYTF.